Listed below are T cell receptor beta chains from one sample, sequenced in a study of T cells expressing NK-cell markers. TCRdb re-called the 5' RACE reads and shows each CDR3 protein once, DNA omitted. The specimen's table records about 460,000 distinct CDR3 sequences. The material sequenced was blood T cells: a sorted CD56 or NKG2C T cell subset, CD4+ or CD8+ T cells, or bulk PBMC T cells (not recorded which). The receptors were sampled from a woman aged 50 to 65 in good health. The CDR3 runs from the conserved cysteine through the conserved F or W.

TRBV19	TRBJ2-7	CASSPPGKKEQYF
TRBV4-1	TRBJ1-3	CASSQDASLGNTIYF
TRBV12-3/TRBV12-4	TRBJ1-4	CASSWGGATATNEKLFF
TRBV5-1	TRBJ2-1	CASSFSIGGSLEREQFF
TRBV29-1	TRBJ1-2	CSATGTAVYGYTF
TRBV5-1	TRBJ2-1	CASSLEAGLADSSTFF
TRBV10-1	TRBJ2-1	CASSGEAGEQFF
TRBV29-1	TRBJ1-2	CSVDLGQVTGYTF
TRBV7-3	TRBJ2-5	CASSLNRGETQYF
TRBV11-3	TRBJ2-1	CASTYLLAGGNNEQFF
TRBV7-8	TRBJ2-5	CASSLLRPSGRRGKTQYF
TRBV24-1	TRBJ2-3	CATSDPLTSGRTDTQYF